This TCR beta chain appears in the sequencing data of a study of cytomegalovirus exposure and HLA in healthy donors. Whole-study context: Of the donors genotyped, several hundred in all, 65% to 90% fell in the Caucasian-associated ancestry cluster.

Vbeta (60) and Jbeta (13) primers were used in the PCR. Sequencing used immunoSEQ multiplex PCR; TCRdb keeps in-frame clones, though not all of them. The data contain 98,000 or so clones, around 9.1% of them singletons. Trimming removed 4 bases at V and 3 bases at J, with 18 bases between. Germline CDR1 MDHEN, CDR2 SYDVKM. The CDR3 sequence is 16 residues long. Sequenced material: PBMCs. The TCR comes from a man aged 40-49 years in good health and CMV-seropositive. The chain couples TRBV28 to TRBJ1-2; D might be TRBD1 (5 bases). The CDR3 DNA is TGTGCCAGCAGTTCCAATGGGGCAGGTTTCGACTATGGCTACACCTTC. Amino acid sequence: CASSSNGAGFDYGYTF.